Shown below are 28 T cell receptor beta chains from a single sample sequenced in a study of blood T cell repertoires in COVID-19. Assay: immunoSEQ multiplex PCR; the TCRdb copy retains only in-frame clones and omits some. Of around 190,000 clones listed, 70% to 85% are singletons. Material: peripheral blood. The receptors shown here come from a woman in her fifties or sixties with acute or convalescent COVID-19.

V and J are TRBV2 and TRBJ2-7; the match to TRBD2 covers 8 bases. The CDR3 runs 15 residues. Germline-derived CDR1 and CDR2 are SNHLY and FYNNEI. V lost 1 base and J lost 5; bases outside the gene matches: 7. CDR3 DNA: TGTGCCAGCAGTGAAGATGGACTAGCTCCCAACGAGCAGTACTTC. Protein sequence: CASSEDGLAPNEQYF.

The chain recombines TRBV25-1 with TRBJ2-7, with 8 positions matching TRBD1. Germline lookup yields CDR1 MGHDK and CDR2 SYGVNS. J gave up 5 bases and V 4 bases, and 7 bases lay outside the gene matches. This CDR3 has 14 residues. CDR3: CASSADDRGHEQYF. CDR3 nucleotides: TGTGCCAGCAGTGCCGACGACAGGGGCCACGAGCAGTACTTC.

The CDR3 reads CASSLRRQQQYF. The CDR3 nucleotides are TGTGCCAGCAGTTTAAGGCGACAACAGCAGTACTTC. The genes are TRBV28 and TRBJ2-7; D remains unclear. Per germline, CDR1 MDHEN and CDR2 SYDVKM. This CDR3 has 12 amino acids. Trimming removed 2 bases at V and 8 bases at J, with 10 bases between.

The chain uses TRBV4-1 and TRBJ1-4; 7 bases are a match to TRBD1. This CDR3 region has 15 residues. The germline gives CDR1 MGHRA, CDR2 YSYEKL. Germline trimming cut 4 bases from V and 5 bases from J; bases unmatched to any gene: 7. CDR3 bases: TGCGCCAGCAGCCGAAAACAGGGGACAAATGAAAAACTGTTTTTT. It encodes CASSRKQGTNEKLFF.

The rearrangement links TRBV2 to TRBJ2-1, with a possible D match to TRBD2 (7 bases). Germline V gene data show CDR1 as SNHLY and CDR2 as FYNNEI. The CDR3 has 16 amino acids. Trimming pared 8 bases from V and 2 bases from J, leaving 19 bases between. This chain's CDR3 is CASPEEGGAAYNEQFF. The CDR3 nucleotides are TGTGCCAGCCCCGAAGAGGGGGGGGCGGCCTACAATGAGCAGTTCTTC.

This chain joins TRBV11-2 and TRBJ1-1; possible D gene TRBD1, 5 bases. Trimming pared 6 bases from V and 1 base from J, leaving 18 bases between. In germline, CDR1 is SGHAT, CDR2 FQNNGV. CDR3 length: 16 residues. The CDR3: CASRNYPDSRNTEAFF. The CDR3 bases are TGTGCCAGCAGGAATTATCCCGACAGCCGGAACACTGAAGCTTTCTTT.

This clone was observed many times. The same CDR3 is also encoded by other DNA sequences in this sample. The V call is TRBV19, the J call TRBJ1-5; tentative D call: TRBD1 (5 bases). V was trimmed by 0 bases and J by 6 bases, leaving 12 bases between them. The germline CDR1 and CDR2 sequences are LNHDA and SQIVND (reference sequence). The length of the CDR3 is 15 residues. CDR3 amino acids: CASSIEVSGSQPQHF. The CDR3 nucleotides read TGTGCCAGTAGTATAGAGGTTTCAGGGTCTCAGCCCCAGCATTTT.

This chain connects TRBV29-1 to TRBJ2-3; 7 positions match TRBD1. Germline V gene data show CDR1 as SQVTM and CDR2 as ANQGSEA. V gave up 7 bases and J gave up 2 bases; unmatched junction bases: 12. CDR3 length equals 15 residues. The CDR3 DNA follows: TGCAGCGGAGTGACAGGGAAACACTTCACAGATACGCAGTATTTT. It encodes CSGVTGKHFTDTQYF.

J is TRBJ2-1 and V is TRBV6-6; D ambiguous. Germline V lookup: CDR1 MNHNY, CDR2 SVGAGI (reference sequence). With 6 bases removed from V and 4 bases from J, the gap between germline ends came to 7 bases. The length of the CDR3 is 12 residues. CDR3 protein: CASSLSYNEQFF. The CDR3 DNA reads TGTGCCAGCAGCCTCTCGTACAATGAGCAGTTCTTC.

The rearrangement joins TRBV6-1 to TRBJ2-6, with D perhaps TRBD2 (6 bases). CDR1 is MNHNS, CDR2 SASEGT, per germline. The CDR3 totals 15 residues. V lost 4 bases, J lost 3 bases, and 10 bases lay in between. CDR3 nucleotide sequence: TGTGCCAGCAGTGCGGGGGTGGTTGGGGCCAACGTCCTGACTTTC. Protein sequence: CASSAGVVGANVLTF.

The chain has TRBV5-8 and TRBJ1-2; 7 bases fit TRBD1. CDR3 length: 16 residues. V dropped 4 bases and J dropped 3; count of bases not matched to a gene: 12. The germline gives CDR1 SGHTS, CDR2 YDEGEE. The CDR3: CASSLPWTGRDYGYTF. The DNA of the CDR3 is TGTGCCAGCAGCCTCCCCTGGACAGGTCGGGACTATGGCTACACCTTC.

V and J are TRBV18 and TRBJ2-2; 8 bases agree with TRBD2. The V and J ends lost 5 bases and 4 bases, in that order; junction bases with no gene match: 9. This CDR3 comprises 16 residues. Germline loops: CDR1 KGHSH, CDR2 LQKENI. The CDR3 region has the DNA TGTGCCAGCTCAACATTAGCGGGGACCGTCACCGGGGAGCTGTTTTTT. The encoded protein is CASSTLAGTVTGELFF.

The V gene is TRBV25-1, the J gene TRBJ2-7, with D uncertain. Trimming removed 3 bases at V and 7 bases at J, with 10 bases between. The germline gives CDR1 MGHDK, CDR2 SYGVNS. The CDR3 is 12 amino acids. The CDR3 DNA reads TGTGCCAGCAGTGATATACGGTGGGAGCAGTACTTC. This encodes CASSDIRWEQYF.

J is TRBJ1-5 and V is TRBV30; a weak D match, TRBD1 (5 bases). This CDR3 has 14 residues. Germline V lookup: CDR1 GTSNPN, CDR2 SVGIG (reference sequence). With 6 bases removed from V and 5 bases from J, the gap between germline ends came to 17 bases. CDR3 nucleotide sequence: TGTGCCTGCTCAACAGGCAGGCTCGATCAGCCCCAGCATTTT. This gives the protein CACSTGRLDQPQHF.

The chain has TRBV24-1 and TRBJ2-3; D call uncertain. Germline V gene sequence: CDR1 KGHDR, CDR2 SFDVKD. Trimming shortened V by 5 bases and J by 4 bases, and 6 bases separated the two germline ends. The CDR3 has 12 residues. Written as DNA, the CDR3 is TGTGCCACCAGTGCAGGTCCAGATACGCAGTATTTT. This encodes CATSAGPDTQYF.

This chain uses TRBV18 with TRBJ2-7; 7 bases are shared with TRBD1. The CDR3 has 14 amino acids. V trimming: 6 bases; J trimming: 1 base; junction bases outside the gene matches: 6. Looked up from germline, CDR1 is KGHSH and CDR2 is LQKENI. CDR3 in DNA: TGTGCCAGCTCTCCAAGGACAGGTTCCTACGAGCAGTACTTC. Translated: CASSPRTGSYEQYF.

V is TRBV19 and J is TRBJ2-7; D might be TRBD2 (5 bases). The CDR3 extends over 15 amino acids. V was trimmed by 5 bases and J by 2 bases, leaving 16 bases between them. In germline, CDR1 is LNHDA, CDR2 SQIVND (reference sequence). For the CDR3, the DNA is TGTGCCAGTAGTCCGCTCCGGTCGGGGACCTACGAGCAGTACTTC. The encoded protein is CASSPLRSGTYEQYF.

The rearrangement uses TRBV6-6 and TRBJ1-1, with TRBD1 as a possible D gene (5 bases). The CDR3 spans 13 residues. Per germline, CDR1 MNHNY and CDR2 SVGAGI (reference sequence). Trimming took 4 bases from V and 2 from J, leaving 8 bases between them. CDR3 in DNA: TGTGCCAGCAGTTGGGGGGGAAACACTGAAGCTTTCTTT. Its translation: CASSWGGNTEAFF.

This chain uses TRBV2 with TRBJ1-6; no clear D gene. Germline V gene sequence: CDR1 SNHLY, CDR2 FYNNEI. This CDR3 spans 16 amino acids. The V and J ends lost 3 bases and 0 bases respectively, with 9 bases between them. The CDR3 DNA follows: TGTGCCAGCAGTGATCGGTGGAGCTCCTATAATTCACCCCTCCACTTT. Translated, it gives CASSDRWSSYNSPLHF.

The chain combines TRBV7-9 with TRBJ2-2; 8 bases are a match to TRBD1. The CDR3 extends over 17 amino acids. Germline V gene lookup returns CDR1 SEHNR and CDR2 FQNEAQ (reference sequence). The J segment lost 5 bases and the V segment lost 5 bases, leaving 13 bases of the junction unmatched. This chain's CDR3 is CASSPSSGQGRTGELFF. For the CDR3, the DNA is TGTGCCAGCAGCCCATCATCAGGACAGGGTAGGACCGGGGAGCTGTTTTTT. The whole variable domain, filled in from reference TRBV7-9 and TRBJ2-2, reads DTGVSQNPRHKITKRGQNVTFRCDPISEHNRLYWYRQTLGQGPEFLTYFQNEAQLEKSRLLSDRFSAERPKGSFSTLEIQRTEQGDSAMYLCASSPSSGQGRTGELFFGEGSRLTVL.

Only one count was recorded for this clone. The CDR3 here is CASSQFTDTQYF. The CDR3 nucleotides are TGTGCCAGCAGTCAATTCACAGATACGCAGTATTTT. This chain connects TRBV27 to TRBJ2-3; D remains unclear. The CDR3 runs 12 residues. Germline-derived CDR1 and CDR2 are MNHEY and SMNVEV (reference sequence). V lost 5 bases, J lost 2 bases, and 5 bases lay in between.

The V and J genes are TRBV5-6 and TRBJ1-2; TRBD1 matches 7 bases. V dropped 6 bases and J dropped 4; count of bases not matched to a gene: 12. Germline V lookup: CDR1 SGHDT, CDR2 YYEEEE. This CDR3 region has 15 residues. CDR3 DNA: TGTGCCAGCACCCTGCAAAAGGGGGCAACCTATGGCTACACCTTC. Translating it yields CASTLQKGATYGYTF.

The V gene is TRBV9, the J gene TRBJ1-2; D is undetermined. Germline V gives CDR1 SGDLS, CDR2 YYNGEE. The CDR3 is 15 amino acids. V was pared by 0 bases and J by 10 bases, with 19 bases between. In DNA, the CDR3 is TGTGCCAGCAGCGTAGTCGGTGGAGGGCCACCCCTCTACACCTTC. This codes for CASSVVGGGPPLYTF.

The CDR3 spells CASSRASSYEQYF. The CDR3 DNA sequence: TGTGCCAGTAGTAGAGCCTCTTCCTACGAGCAGTACTTC. V gene TRBV19 combines with J gene TRBJ2-7; no reliable D call. The CDR3 sequence is 13 residues long. CDR1 and CDR2 from the germline V gene are LNHDA and SQIVND (reference sequence). Trimming removed 4 bases at V and 1 base at J, with 8 bases between. Drawing the rest from reference TRBV19 and TRBJ2-7, the complete variable domain is DGGITQSPKYLFRKEGQNVTLSCEQNLNHDAMYWYRQDPGQGLRLIYYSQIVNDFQKGDIAEGYSVSREKKESFPLTVTSAQKNPTAFYLCASSRASSYEQYFGPGTRLTVT.

The chain employs TRBV18 and TRBJ2-5, with 7 nucleotides matching TRBD1. In germline, CDR1 is KGHSH, CDR2 LQKENI. The CDR3 loop spans 15 amino acids. After removal of 1 base from V and 4 bases from J, the junction contained 6 bases not matched to a gene. CDR3 protein: CASSPRQGALETQYF. CDR3 sequence (DNA): TGTGCCAGCTCACCACGACAGGGAGCGCTAGAGACCCAGTACTTC. The full variable domain, in which reference TRBV18 and TRBJ2-5 provide the parts outside the CDR3, is NAGVMQNPRHLVRRRGQEARLRCSPMKGHSHVYWYRQLPEEGLKFMVYLQKENIIDESGMPKERFSAEFPKEGPSILRIQQVVRGDSAAYFCASSPRQGALETQYFGPGTRLLVL.

The V call is TRBV18, the J call TRBJ1-5; no firm D call. Germline CDR1 reads KGHSH; CDR2 reads LQKENI. V was shortened by 2 bases and J by 0 bases, with 11 bases between the two germline ends. This CDR3 comprises 16 residues. Here the CDR3 DNA reads TGTGCCAGCTCACCATTGGGAGCCAATAGCAATCAGCCCCAGCATTTT. Its translation is CASSPLGANSNQPQHF.

V is TRBV18 and J is TRBJ1-5, with D possibly matching TRBD1 (6 bases). The CDR3 is 16 residues long. V was pared by 4 bases and J by 7 bases, with 20 bases between. Looked up from germline, CDR1 is KGHSH and CDR2 is LQKENI. The CDR3 coding sequence is TGTGCCAGCTCACAGTTGGGGGCCGGCGCCGGGCAGCCCCAGCATTTT. Protein: CASSQLGAGAGQPQHF.

This chain joins TRBV10-1 and TRBJ1-3; possible D gene TRBD1, 5 bases. The CDR3 is made up of 17 amino acids. The germline gives CDR1 WNHNN, CDR2 SYGVQD (reference sequence). Deletions cut 5 bases from V and 3 bases from J, with 20 bases between. In nucleotides, the CDR3 is TGCGCCAGCAGTCACAGGACCCCGCGAATAAATGGAAACACCATATATTTT. It yields the protein CASSHRTPRINGNTIYF.